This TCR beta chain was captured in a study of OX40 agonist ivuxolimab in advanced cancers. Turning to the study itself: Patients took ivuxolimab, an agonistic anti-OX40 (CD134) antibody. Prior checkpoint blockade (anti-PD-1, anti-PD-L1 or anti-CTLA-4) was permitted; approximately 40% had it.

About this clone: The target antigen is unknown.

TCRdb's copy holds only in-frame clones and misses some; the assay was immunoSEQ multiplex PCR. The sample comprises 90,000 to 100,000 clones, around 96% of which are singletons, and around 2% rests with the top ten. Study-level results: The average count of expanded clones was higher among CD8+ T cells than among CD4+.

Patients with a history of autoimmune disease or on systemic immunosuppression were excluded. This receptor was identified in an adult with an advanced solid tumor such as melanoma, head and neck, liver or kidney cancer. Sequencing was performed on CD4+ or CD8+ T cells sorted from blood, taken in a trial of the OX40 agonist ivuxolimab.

The CDR3 nucleotides read TGTGCCAGCAGTTTTACAGGGTCCTACGAGCAGTACTTC. This encodes CASSFTGSYEQYF. The chain links TRBV27 to TRBJ2-7; possibly TRBD1 for D (6 bases). This CDR3 has 13 residues. Germline assignment: CDR1 MNHEY and CDR2 SMNVEV (reference sequence). V lost 3 bases, J lost 1 base, and 7 bases lay in between.